These 26 T cell receptor beta chains came from one sample sequenced in a study of vaccination effects on CD4 cells after COVID-19 (dated by TCRdb to about 2022). The method was the immunoSEQ multiplex PCR assay. TCRdb carries this immuneACCESS record with in-frame sequences only. Its versions omit some clonotypes, under half of them owing to an unresolved V gene in the studies checked, with the rest unexplained. This sample comprises approximately 26,000 clones, roughly two thirds of them detected only once. The ten largest account for about 8% of the sample. In the ViraFEST assay, PBMC were stimulated with viral peptide pools, and TCR sequencing was then used to find antigen-specific CD4+ T cell clonotypes based on their expansion. After around 11 days of culture, CD4+ T cells were isolated with the EasySep CD4+ T cell isolation kit. Two doses of either the BNT162b2 or the mRNA-1273 mRNA SARS-CoV-2 vaccine were administered to participants.

Their antigens remain unidentified. The sequences come from CD4+ T cells from PBMCs cultured with SARS-CoV-2 spike peptides, collected after COVID-19 vaccination. According to the study, the label for this sample's cell subset or site signals: SARS-CoV-2 spike overlapping peptide pool stimulation. Every receptor here comes from a human donor who received a COVID-19 vaccine.

The rearrangement joins TRBV11-2 to TRBJ2-3, with D perhaps matching TRBD2 (5 bases). The V end was cut by 5 bases, the J end by 5 bases, with 20 bases between. Germline CDR1 and CDR2: SGHAT and FQNNGV. This CDR3 is 16 amino acids long. The CDR3, as DNA: TGTGCCAGCAGCAGAGAACGACTACCACCTCAAGATACGCAGTATTTT. Protein sequence: CASSRERLPPQDTQYF.

In this sample, this clone turned up once. J is TRBJ2-7 and V is TRBV5-1, with D perhaps matching TRBD2 (5 bases). The CDR3 runs to 15 residues. Germline V lookup: CDR1 SGHRS, CDR2 YFSETQ. V lost 0 bases and J lost 6, with 16 bases in between. The CDR3 loop is CASSLAGTRSSEQYF. CDR3 nucleotide sequence: TGCGCCAGCAGCTTGGCGGGAACCAGGAGCTCCGAGCAGTACTTC. The whole variable domain, remainder taken from reference TRBV5-1 and TRBJ2-7, is KAGVTQTPRYLIKTRGQQVTLSCSPISGHRSVSWYQQTPGQGLQFLFEYFSETQRNKGNFPGRFSGRQFSNSRSEMNVSTLELGDSALYLCASSLAGTRSSEQYFGPGTRLTVT.

This sequence joins TRBV19 and TRBJ1-1; unclear D gene. Trimming left V 8 bases short and J 8 bases short, with 15 bases between. Germline-derived CDR1 and CDR2 are LNHDA and SQIVND (reference sequence). CDR3 length: 12 residues. Written as DNA, the CDR3 is TGTGCCAGTCGGGTGTGGCAGAGCGAAGCTTTCTTT. This sequence encodes CASRVWQSEAFF.

The chain joins TRBV27 to TRBJ2-5; either TRBD1 or TRBD2 may supply D (6 bases each). CDR3 length: 13 residues. The ends were cut back, 5 bases at V and 4 bases at J, with 11 bases in the middle. Germline-derived CDR1 and CDR2 are MNHEY and SMNVEV (reference sequence). This CDR3 is CASSPRGRETQYF. The CDR3 nucleotides read TGTGCCAGCAGTCCTCGGGGGCGAGAGACCCAGTACTTC.

The genes are TRBV10-3 and TRBJ2-2; D unclear. From germline, CDR1 is ENHRY and CDR2 SYGVKD. Trimming cost V 0 bases and J 2 bases, with 10 bases left between them. CDR3 size: 16 residues. As DNA, the CDR3 is TGTGCCATCAGTGAGTCCTACCGAGGAAACACCGGGGAGCTGTTTTTT. Its protein is CAISESYRGNTGELFF.

Only a few counts were recorded for this clone. V usage is TRBV30 and J usage is TRBJ2-2, with D possibly matching TRBD1 (6 bases). This CDR3 has 15 amino acids. Trimming left V 4 bases short and J 7 bases short, with 19 bases between. Germline-derived CDR1 and CDR2 are GTSNPN and SVGIG (reference sequence). The CDR3 DNA follows: TGTGCCTGGACCGGACAGCTCACGATGAGCGGGGAGCTGTTTTTT. Protein: CAWTGQLTMSGELFF.

The chain couples TRBV23-1 to TRBJ2-1, with D tentatively TRBD1 or TRBD2 (7 bases each). TRBV23-1 is noted as an ORF with a role that remains uncertain. This CDR3 is built from 15 residues. Deletions cut 7 bases from V and 7 bases from J, with 20 bases between. As DNA, the CDR3 is TGCGCCAGCACCTCCCAGGGGGGGTCGGGGAATGAGCAGTTCTTC. This translates into CASTSQGGSGNEQFF.

This clone was recorded once. V and J are TRBV6-5 and TRBJ1-5; TRBD1 agrees at 7 bases. V was pared by 6 bases and J by 0 bases, with 2 bases of the junction left unmatched. CDR3 length equals 14 residues. Per the germline V gene, CDR1 is MNHEY and CDR2 is SVGAGI. In DNA, the CDR3 is TGTGCCAGCAGACAGGGGACTAGCAATCAGCCCCAGCATTTT. Translation: CASRQGTSNQPQHF.

J is TRBJ1-2 and V is TRBV27; D remains unclear. V shed 3 bases and J shed 4 bases, with 9 bases lying between them. Germline V lookup: CDR1 MNHEY, CDR2 SMNVEV (reference sequence). CDR3 size: 13 residues. The CDR3 region is CASSFRSSYGYTF. The CDR3 bases are TGTGCCAGCAGTTTTCGGTCCTCCTATGGCTACACCTTC.

This clone has just a few counts. CDR3 DNA: TGTGCCAGTAGTATTTTCCAGTCCAGGACCTCTGGAAACACCATATATTTT. Its translation: CASSIFQSRTSGNTIYF. The chain carries TRBV19 and TRBJ1-3; D is uncertain. Deletions cut 3 bases from V and 0 bases from J, with 15 bases between. The CDR3 consists of 17 residues. The germline CDR1 and CDR2 sequences are LNHDA and SQIVND (reference sequence).

Here the CDR3 DNA reads TGTGCCAGCAGTTACTCGACAGGGGTCCAAGAGACCCAGTACTTC. It encodes CASSYSTGVQETQYF. The chain combines TRBV6-5 with TRBJ2-5, with 8 bases matching TRBD1. The CDR3 length is 15 residues. CDR1 is MNHEY, CDR2 SVGAGI, per germline. V trimming: 0 bases; J trimming: 1 base; junction bases outside the gene matches: 1.

In its sample, this clone was seen once. The rearrangement uses TRBV5-4 and TRBJ2-5; D not certain. Germline V lookup: CDR1 SGHNT, CDR2 YYREEE (reference sequence). The CDR3 is 16 amino acids. Trimming stripped 7 bases from V and 1 base from J, with 20 bases between. CDR3 sequence: CASAENARATQETQYF. In nucleotides, the CDR3 is TGTGCCAGCGCCGAAAATGCTAGGGCCACCCAAGAGACCCAGTACTTC.

This sequence joins TRBV29-1 and TRBJ2-7; D uncertain. This CDR3 has 12 amino acids. CDR1 SQVTM and CDR2 ANQGSEA come from the germline V gene. V gave up 4 bases and J gave up 2 bases, with 9 bases separating them. The CDR3 DNA is TGCAGCGTTGTTCCAGACACCTACGAGCAGTACTTC. Its protein product is CSVVPDTYEQYF.

The chain carries TRBV6-5 and TRBJ1-5; D is undetermined. Trimming shortened V by 2 bases and J by 7 bases, and 9 bases separated the two germline ends. This CDR3 comprises 13 residues. Germline CDR1 MNHEY, CDR2 SVGAGI. CDR3 nucleotides: TGTGCCAGCAGTTACCAGCGAGACCAGCCCCAGCATTTT. This translates into CASSYQRDQPQHF.

This CDR3 reads CASNRTPSIEETQYF. The CDR3 DNA sequence: TGCGCCAGCAATAGGACCCCATCGATTGAAGAGACCCAGTACTTC. This chain joins TRBV10-1 and TRBJ2-5; D uncertain. The V end was cut by 7 bases, the J end by 3 bases, with 18 bases between. The V gene's germline CDR1 is WNHNN and CDR2 SYGVQD (reference sequence). This CDR3 is built from 15 residues.

The J gene is TRBJ1-6, the V gene TRBV12-3 or TRBV12-4; no firm D call. The length of the CDR3 is 12 residues. The V gene lost 3 bases and the J gene lost 6 bases, with 3 bases spanning the gap. CDR3 region: CASSFGNSPLHF. The DNA for the CDR3 is TGTGCCAGCAGTTTCGGTAATTCACCCCTCCACTTT.

The J gene is TRBJ2-1, the V gene TRBV11-2; possible D gene TRBD1, 6 bases. CDR1 and CDR2 from the germline V gene are SGHAT and FQNNGV. This CDR3 region has 15 residues. V lost 3 bases to trimming and J lost 6 bases, with 15 bases between them. The CDR3 DNA is TGTGCCAGCAGCTTCAATGGGGGCGAGGGCAATGAGCAGTTCTTC. Its protein is CASSFNGGEGNEQFF.

The chain is built from TRBV18 and TRBJ1-1; tentative D call: TRBD1 (5 bases). Germline assignment: CDR1 KGHSH and CDR2 LQKENI. The CDR3 covers 16 residues. V was pared by 2 bases and J by 1 base, with 14 bases between. The CDR3 region has the DNA TGTGCCAGCTCACCATCTTCGTCCGGGGGGAACACTGAAGCTTTCTTT. Translation: CASSPSSSGGNTEAFF.

This chain joins TRBV2 and TRBJ2-6; D possibly corresponds to TRBD2 (5 bases). The V gene lost 7 bases and the J gene lost 0 bases, with 10 bases spanning the gap. In germline, CDR1 is SNHLY, CDR2 FYNNEI. This CDR3 is built from 15 residues. The CDR3 region is CASKYTSSGANVLTF. Here the CDR3 DNA reads TGTGCCAGCAAATACACTAGCTCTGGGGCCAACGTCCTGACTTTC. Variable domain in full (rest from reference TRBV2 and TRBJ2-6): EPEVTQTPSHQVTQMGQEVILRCVPISNHLYFYWYRQILGQKVEFLVSFYNNEISEKSEIFDDQFSVERPDGSNFTLKIRSTKLEDSAMYFCASKYTSSGANVLTFGAGSRLTVL.

The V call is TRBV14, the J call TRBJ1-2; no reliable D call. Trimming took 4 bases from V and 4 from J, leaving 19 bases between them. The germline CDR1 and CDR2 sequences are SGHDN and FVKESK. The CDR3 is 16 amino acids. This CDR3 reads CASSRLKGRSPYGYTF. CDR3 coding DNA: TGTGCCAGCAGCCGATTAAAGGGCCGCAGCCCCTATGGCTACACCTTC.

The V call is TRBV2, the J call TRBJ2-3; TRBD2 matches at 7 bases. Trimming cost V 6 bases and J 2 bases; bases outside gene matches: 14. In germline, CDR1 is SNHLY, CDR2 FYNNEI. CDR3 length: 17 amino acids. This CDR3 reads CASRTPSGGGSTDTQYF. CDR3 coding DNA: TGTGCCAGCAGGACCCCTTCGGGCGGGGGATCCACAGATACGCAGTATTTT.

V is TRBV6-6 and J is TRBJ2-5; 12 bases are a match to TRBD1. Germline V gene data show CDR1 as MNHNY and CDR2 as SVGAGI (reference sequence). Germline trimming cut 4 bases from V and 5 bases from J; bases unmatched to any gene: 8. The CDR3 consists of 16 residues. The CDR3 DNA follows: TGTGCCAGCAGTTCTTCCGGGACAGGGGGCAGGGAGACCCAGTACTTC. Amino acid sequence: CASSSSGTGGRETQYF.

This clone was observed a few times. This chain uses TRBV5-5 with TRBJ1-5, with D uncertain. V was pared by 4 bases and J by 4 bases, with 9 bases between. Per the germline V gene, CDR1 is SGHKS and CDR2 is YYEKEE (reference sequence). The CDR3 contains 13 residues. CDR3 coding DNA: TGTGCCAGCAGCCTGGATGTAAATCAGCCCCAGCATTTT. The encoded protein is CASSLDVNQPQHF.

The chain links TRBV4-1 to TRBJ2-5, with D possibly matching TRBD1 (6 bases). The CDR3 has 15 amino acids. Germline lookup yields CDR1 MGHRA and CDR2 YSYEKL. V lost 8 bases and J lost 5, with 21 bases in between. In DNA form, the CDR3 reads TGCGCCAGCCGGAGATTCCGGGACAAGGGGGAGACCCAGTACTTC. Residues: CASRRFRDKGETQYF.

In this sample, this clone turned up a few times. This sequence joins TRBV5-3 and TRBJ2-7, with a weak D call TRBD2 (5 bases). TRBV5-3 is filed as an ORF, its function uncertain. V gave up 0 bases and J gave up 2 bases, with 9 bases separating them. The CDR3 has 14 residues. CDR3 in amino acids: CARSLGGSPYEQYF. CDR3 DNA: TGTGCCAGAAGCTTGGGAGGGTCCCCCTACGAGCAGTACTTC.

The chain couples TRBV19 to TRBJ1-1; 10 bases are a match to TRBD1. The CDR3 covers 14 residues. V dropped 6 bases and J dropped 6; count of bases not matched to a gene: 7. Germline V gene lookup returns CDR1 LNHDA and CDR2 SQIVND (reference sequence). CDR3 region: CASREGQGLSEAFF. The DNA of the CDR3 is TGTGCCAGTAGAGAGGGACAGGGGCTATCTGAAGCTTTCTTT.